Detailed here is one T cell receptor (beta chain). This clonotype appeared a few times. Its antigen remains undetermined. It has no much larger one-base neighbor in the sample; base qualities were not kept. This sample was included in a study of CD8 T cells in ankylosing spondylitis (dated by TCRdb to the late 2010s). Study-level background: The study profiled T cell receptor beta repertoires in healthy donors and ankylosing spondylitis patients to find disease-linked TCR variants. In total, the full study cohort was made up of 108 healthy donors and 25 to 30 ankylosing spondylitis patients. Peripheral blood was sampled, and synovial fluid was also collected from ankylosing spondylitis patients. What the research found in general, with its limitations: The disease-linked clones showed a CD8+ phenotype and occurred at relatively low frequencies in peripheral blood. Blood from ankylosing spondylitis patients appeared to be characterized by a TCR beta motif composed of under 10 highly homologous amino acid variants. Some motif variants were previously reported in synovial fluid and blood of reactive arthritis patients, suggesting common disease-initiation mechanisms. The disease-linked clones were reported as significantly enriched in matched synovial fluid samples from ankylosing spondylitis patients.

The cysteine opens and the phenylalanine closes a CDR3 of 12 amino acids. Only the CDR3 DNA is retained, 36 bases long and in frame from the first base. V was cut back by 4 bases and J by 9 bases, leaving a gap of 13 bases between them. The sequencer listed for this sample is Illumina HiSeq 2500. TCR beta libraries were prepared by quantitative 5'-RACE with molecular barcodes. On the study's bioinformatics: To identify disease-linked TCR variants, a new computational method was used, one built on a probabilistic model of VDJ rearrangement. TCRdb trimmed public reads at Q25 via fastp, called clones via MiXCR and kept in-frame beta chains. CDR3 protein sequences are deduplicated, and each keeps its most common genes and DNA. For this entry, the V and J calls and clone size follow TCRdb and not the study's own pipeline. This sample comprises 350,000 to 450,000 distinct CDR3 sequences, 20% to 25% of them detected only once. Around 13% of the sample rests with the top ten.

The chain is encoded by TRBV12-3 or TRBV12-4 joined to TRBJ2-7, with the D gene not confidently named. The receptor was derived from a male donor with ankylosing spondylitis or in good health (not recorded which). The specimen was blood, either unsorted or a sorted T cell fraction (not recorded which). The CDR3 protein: CASSSYPEGQYF. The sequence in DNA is TGTGCCAGCAGTTCCTACCCGGAAGGGCAGTACTTC.